What follows are 9 T cell receptor beta chains derived from one specimen sequenced in a study of blood T cell repertoires in COVID-19. Assay: immunoSEQ multiplex PCR; the TCRdb copy retains only in-frame clones and omits some. This table has about 55,000 clones, roughly 85% appearing once. Sequenced: peripheral blood. Receptors were obtained from a human donor in a cohort sampled during active COVID-19.

J is TRBJ2-3 and V is TRBV9, with 15 bases aligning to TRBD2. The CDR3 totals 20 residues. V lost 0 bases, J lost 4 bases, and 12 bases stayed unmatched. The V gene's germline CDR1 is SGDLS and CDR2 YYNGEE. CDR3 in DNA: TGTGCCAGCAGCGTAGATCCCGGACTAGCGGGAGGGCCTGCTGCAGATACGCAGTATTTT. It encodes CASSVDPGLAGGPAADTQYF.

This rearrangement joins TRBV11-2 to TRBJ2-1; a possible D gene is TRBD2 (6 bases). Trimming removed 4 bases at V and 2 bases at J, with 15 bases between. In germline, CDR1 is SGHAT, CDR2 FQNNGV. There are 16 residues in the CDR3. The CDR3 sequence is CASSSETRRPYNEQFF. The CDR3 DNA reads TGTGCCAGCAGCTCCGAGACTAGGAGACCCTACAATGAGCAGTTCTTC.

This chain links TRBV7-9 with TRBJ2-1, with 8 bases that match TRBD2. V was pared by 2 bases and J by 5 bases, with 11 bases of the junction left unmatched. This CDR3 contains 17 residues. Germline V CDR1 and CDR2: SEHNR, FQNEAQ (reference sequence). The CDR3 region is CASSLSTSVAGHNEQFF. CDR3 nucleotide sequence: TGTGCCAGCAGCTTATCCACGTCGGTAGCGGGACACAATGAGCAGTTCTTC.

The chain couples TRBV5-8 to TRBJ1-4; D is unresolved. The CDR3 sequence is 16 residues long. Germline CDR1 and CDR2: SGHTS and YDEGEE. V was shortened by 1 base and J by 0 bases, with 10 bases between the two germline ends. CDR3 protein: CASSLTRNPTNEKLFF. CDR3 in DNA: TGTGCCAGCAGCTTGACGAGGAACCCAACTAATGAAAAACTGTTTTTT.

The chain joins TRBV5-4 to TRBJ2-1; TRBD2 matches at 12 bases. J lost 7 bases, V lost 2 bases, and 4 bases had no gene match. Looked up from germline, CDR1 is SGHNT and CDR2 is YYREEE (reference sequence). The CDR3 extends over 15 amino acids. CDR3 region: CASSFSSGRENEQFF. The CDR3 DNA is TGTGCCAGCAGCTTCTCTAGCGGGAGGGAAAATGAGCAGTTCTTC. The full variable domain, its missing parts supplied by reference TRBV5-4 and TRBJ2-1, is ETGVTQSPTHLIKTRGQQVTLRCSSQSGHNTVSWYQQALGQGPQFIFQYYREEENGRGNFPPRFSGLQFPNYSSELNVNALELDDSALYLCASSFSSGRENEQFFGPGTRLTVL.

The V gene is TRBV5-1, the J gene TRBJ1-1; D gene unclear. V lost 1 base and J 1 base, leaving 2 bases between the germline ends. Germline CDR1 is SGHRS and CDR2 is YFSETQ. There are 12 residues in the CDR3. The DNA of the CDR3 is TGCGCCAGCAGCTTGCAGAACACTGAAGCTTTCTTT. Translating it yields CASSLQNTEAFF.

This chain links TRBV28 with TRBJ2-7; TRBD2 matches 12 bases. The CDR3 contains 20 residues. Looked up from germline, CDR1 is MDHEN and CDR2 is SYDVKM. Germline trimming cut 3 bases from V and 3 bases from J; bases unmatched to any gene: 18. The CDR3, as DNA: TGTGCCAGCAGTTTCGTGGGACAGGGTGTTCCTAGCGGGAGGGGCTACGAGCAGTACTTC. It specifies CASSFVGQGVPSGRGYEQYF.

V gene TRBV27 combines with J gene TRBJ2-6, with 10 bases identical to TRBD1. J lost 4 bases, V lost 5 bases, and 8 bases had no gene match. The germline CDR1 and CDR2 sequences are MNHEY and SMNVEV (reference sequence). The CDR3 has 17 amino acids. CDR3 amino acids: CASSPTGGVPGANVLTF. Written as DNA, the CDR3 is TGTGCCAGCAGTCCGACAGGGGGCGTACCAGGGGCCAACGTCCTGACTTTC. Full variable domain (missing parts from reference TRBV27 and TRBJ2-6): EAQVTQNPRYLITVTGKKLTVTCSQNMNHEYMSWYRQDPGLGLRQIYYSMNVEVTDKGDVPEGYKVSRKEKRNFPLILESPSPNQTSLYFCASSPTGGVPGANVLTFGAGSRLTVL.

This clone was counted a single time. CDR3 loop: CASSWRQPQHF. CDR3 nucleotide sequence: TGCGCCAGCAGCTGGAGACAGCCCCAGCATTTT. This chain connects TRBV5-1 to TRBJ1-5, with D unclear. The germline V gene encodes CDR1 SGHRS and CDR2 YFSETQ. This CDR3 is 11 amino acids long. Trimming left V 3 bases short and J 7 bases short, with 5 bases between. Using reference TRBV5-1 and TRBJ1-5 for the parts outside the CDR3, the full variable domain is KAGVTQTPRYLIKTRGQQVTLSCSPISGHRSVSWYQQTPGQGLQFLFEYFSETQRNKGNFPGRFSGRQFSNSRSEMNVSTLELGDSALYLCASSWRQPQHFGDGTRLSIL.